This T cell receptor (beta chain) came from a study of cytomegalovirus exposure and HLA in healthy donors. V lost 3 bases and J lost 3, with 16 bases in between. The length of the CDR3 is 15 residues. The germline V gene encodes CDR1 SGHNT and CDR2 YYREEE (reference sequence). This clone was counted a single time. The PCR employed 60 Vbeta primers together with 13 Jbeta primers. Produced via immunoSEQ multiplex PCR; TCRdb's table is partial and in-frame only. This sample carries 130,000 to 150,000 clones, about 80% of them seen once, and the ten largest clones take 5% to 5.5%. The genes are TRBV5-4 and TRBJ2-7; tentative D call: TRBD1 (5 bases). The sequencing sample was made of PBMCs. This TCR was sampled from a male donor in good health and CMV-seronegative. The CDR3 is CASSSGSSGIYEQYF. The CDR3 nucleotides read TGTGCCAGCAGCTCTGGATCTTCAGGGATCTACGAGCAGTACTTC.